The present T cell receptor beta chain was sequenced within a study of blood T cell repertoires in COVID-19. Study in general: The origin of the acute and convalescent COVID-19 samples was the United States, Italy and Spain. PBMCs, B-cell-depleted T cells, or T cells provided the cDNA or gDNA that made up the material.

Study processing details: Estimates of nucleated cell counts were drawn from the amplification of reference gene primers. This table comes from immunoSEQ multiplex PCR, and its TCRdb copy is limited to in-frame clones, with some not included. V, J and clone size were drawn from that table, and D and trimming were deduced from the DNA. The sample has about 120,000 clones; 79% are singletons. With 9 bases removed from V and 5 bases from J, the gap between germline ends came to 13 bases. The CDR3 extends over 12 amino acids. Germline V CDR1 and CDR2: LNHDA, SQIVND (reference sequence). This clone was found once.

The clonotype was recovered from a woman over 75 with acute or convalescent COVID-19. The sample was peripheral blood. V usage is TRBV19 and J usage is TRBJ1-2; D not certain. Here the CDR3 reads CASGISQYGYTF. The DNA of the CDR3 is TGTGCCAGCGGGATTAGCCAATATGGCTACACCTTC.